These 24 T cell receptor beta chains were sequenced from one sample in a study of blood T cell repertoires in COVID-19 (dated by TCRdb to between 2020 and 2021). The method behind the library was the immunoSEQ multiplex PCR assay. TCRdb re-hosts the immuneACCESS table, in-frame sequences only. Its copies lack some clones; in the studies checked, an unresolved V gene accounts for under half of them, and the cause for the rest is not known. A total of 150,000 to 200,000 clones appear in this sample, around 87% of them only once. 0.55% to 0.8% of the sample is in the top ten clones. The sequenced sample was peripheral blood. These TCRs come from a man aged 50 or older with acute or convalescent COVID-19.

The chain recombines TRBV7-9 with TRBJ1-2; 8 bases are shared with TRBD1. This CDR3 is built from 14 residues. Germline V gene sequence: CDR1 SEHNR, CDR2 FQNEAQ (reference sequence). The V and J ends lost 5 bases and 3 bases, in that order; junction bases with no gene match: 5. For the CDR3, the DNA is TGTGCCAGCAGCGAAGGACAGGGATACTATGGCTACACCTTC. Translation: CASSEGQGYYGYTF.

The rearrangement uses TRBV6-2 or TRBV6-3 and TRBJ1-2; D unclear. Germline CDR1 and CDR2: MNHEY and SVGEGT. This CDR3 is built from 14 residues. The V gene lost 1 base and the J gene lost 4 bases, with 10 bases spanning the gap. This chain's CDR3 is CASSYLGAGYGYTF. As DNA, the CDR3 is TGTGCCAGCAGTTACTTGGGCGCGGGCTATGGCTACACCTTC.

V usage is TRBV6-2 or TRBV6-3 and J usage is TRBJ1-2; D is unresolved. Germline V lookup: CDR1 MNHEY, CDR2 SVGEGT. Trimming removed 6 bases at V and 8 bases at J, with 22 bases between. This CDR3 is 15 amino acids long. CDR3 sequence reads: CASSLGGSALRGYTF. The CDR3, as DNA: TGTGCCAGCAGCTTAGGAGGCAGCGCTTTGCGAGGCTACACCTTC.

The sample holds a few counts of this clone. This rearrangement joins TRBV28 to TRBJ2-3; 8 bases agree with TRBD2. The CDR3 runs 16 residues. In germline, CDR1 is MDHEN, CDR2 SYDVKM. With 5 bases clipped from V and 6 bases from J, the junction kept 13 bases outside the gene matches. The CDR3 region is CASSTSSGGRWDTQYF. CDR3 coding DNA: TGTGCCAGCAGTACTTCCTCTGGCGGGAGGTGGGATACGCAGTATTTT.

The CDR3 nucleotides are TGTGCCAGCTCACCACTTGCTGCGGGAGGCACAGATACGCAGTATTTT. It specifies CASSPLAAGGTDTQYF. This chain links TRBV18 with TRBJ2-3, with 7 nucleotides matching TRBD2. This CDR3 region has 16 residues. Germline V gene sequence: CDR1 KGHSH, CDR2 LQKENI. The junction had 5 bases not matched to a gene; V was cut back by 1 base and J by 1 base.

The J gene is TRBJ1-6, the V gene TRBV6-5, with a possible D match to TRBD1 (6 bases). The CDR3 sequence is 16 residues long. V lost 0 bases and J lost 7, with 13 bases in between. From germline, CDR1 is MNHEY and CDR2 SVGAGI. The CDR3 loop is CASSYSRAGVNSPLHF. The DNA of the CDR3 is TGTGCCAGCAGTTACTCGAGGGCAGGGGTAAATTCACCCCTCCACTTT.

This clone showed up just once. The chain is built from TRBV5-6 and TRBJ1-6; 12 bases align to TRBD1. CDR3 length equals 17 residues. The germline V gene encodes CDR1 SGHDT and CDR2 YYEEEE. The V gene end was trimmed by 4 bases and the J gene end by 9 bases; junction bases not matched to a gene: 11. The CDR3 is CASSRDRGRSVGSPLHF. CDR3 in DNA: TGTGCCAGCAGCCGGGACAGGGGGCGTTCGGTAGGTTCACCCCTCCACTTT.

The chain carries TRBV6-5 and TRBJ1-5; D ambiguous. CDR3 length: 14 residues. V was trimmed by 7 bases and J by 7 bases, leaving 17 bases between them. The germline CDR1 and CDR2 sequences are MNHEY and SVGAGI. CDR3 DNA sequence: TGTGCCAGCAAAAATAGGGAGGCGAGACAGCCCCAGCATTTT. Its protein product is CASKNREARQPQHF.

The rearrangement links TRBV5-1 to TRBJ1-6; 7 bases align to TRBD1. V lost 0 bases to trimming and J lost 7 bases; unmatched junction nucleotides: 1. There are 14 residues in the CDR3. Germline V CDR1 and CDR2: SGHRS, YFSETQ. The CDR3 DNA sequence: TGCGCCAGCAGCTTGGAGACAGGGAATTCACCCCTCCACTTT. It specifies CASSLETGNSPLHF.

The genes are TRBV29-1 and TRBJ1-4; TRBD1 might be the D (6 bases). The V gene lost 3 bases and the J gene lost 2 bases, with 22 bases spanning the gap. Germline V gene data show CDR1 as SQVTM and CDR2 as ANQGSEA. CDR3 length: 18 residues. The CDR3 reads CSVDASPGGALTNEKLFF. The CDR3, as DNA: TGCAGCGTTGATGCGAGCCCGGGGGGCGCGCTTACTAATGAAAAACTGTTTTTT.

Turning to this clone: Other nucleotide sequences in the sample specify the same CDR3. The chain has TRBV7-6 and TRBJ2-7; D not certain. The germline V and J ends were trimmed by 1 base and 2 bases, with 6 bases remaining between them. Germline V gene lookup returns CDR1 SGHVS and CDR2 FNYEAQ. The CDR3 consists of 13 residues. This CDR3 reads CASSLGGTYEQYF. As DNA, the CDR3 is TGTGCCAGCAGCTTAGGCGGTACCTACGAGCAGTACTTC. The full variable domain, rest sourced from reference TRBV7-6 and TRBJ2-7, is GAGVSQSPRYKVTKRGQDVALRCDPISGHVSLYWYRQALGQGPEFLTYFNYEAQQDKSGLPNDRFSAERPEGSISTLTIQRTEQRDSAMYRCASSLGGTYEQYFGPGTRLTVT.

This sequence joins TRBV6-4 and TRBJ1-6, with 7 bases aligning to TRBD1. The CDR3 runs 19 residues. Germline assignment: CDR1 MRHNA and CDR2 SNTAGT. Trimming cost V 5 bases and J 0 bases; bases outside gene matches: 13. CDR3 bases: TGTGCCAGCAGTCACCGGGACAGTGATCTGAGCTCCTATAATTCACCCCTCCACTTT. Translated, it gives CASSHRDSDLSSYNSPLHF.

The chain uses TRBV29-1 and TRBJ2-7; a weak D match, TRBD1 (5 bases). CDR3 length equals 13 residues. Germline V gene lookup returns CDR1 SQVTM and CDR2 ANQGSEA. The V and J ends lost 4 bases and 0 bases respectively, with 10 bases between them. The CDR3 bases are TGCAGCGTTGCTGTGGGGCCCTCCTACGAGCAGTACTTC. The encoded protein is CSVAVGPSYEQYF.

This sequence joins TRBV7-2 and TRBJ2-5, with a tentative D call TRBD1 (6 bases). CDR3 length: 15 amino acids. CDR1 SGHTA and CDR2 FQGNSA come from the germline V gene. V shed 1 base and J shed 9 bases, with 18 bases lying between them. The DNA for the CDR3 is TGTGCCAGCAGCTTAGTATTTGGCGGCCAGGGGCCCCAGTACTTC. It specifies CASSLVFGGQGPQYF.

The V gene is TRBV5-6, the J gene TRBJ1-2; perhaps TRBD1 as D (5 bases). V lost 1 base, J lost 3 bases, and 10 bases lay in between. This CDR3 region has 14 residues. The V gene's germline CDR1 is SGHDT and CDR2 YYEEEE. CDR3 sequence: CASSLSGGYYGYTF. The CDR3, as DNA: TGTGCCAGCAGCTTGTCCGGGGGTTACTATGGCTACACCTTC.

J is TRBJ2-7 and V is TRBV28; 10 bases agree with TRBD2. Trimming at V came to 2 bases and at J to 3 bases, leaving 13 bases not matched to a gene. CDR1 and CDR2 from the germline V gene are MDHEN and SYDVKM. The CDR3 sequence is 18 residues long. The CDR3 DNA is TGTGCCAGCAGTTTACGCCGCATCTTAGCGGGAGGTCTCTACGAGCAGTACTTC. Translation gives CASSLRRILAGGLYEQYF.

J is TRBJ2-7 and V is TRBV7-2; maybe TRBD1 (8 bases). The germline V gene has CDR1 SGHTA and CDR2 FQGNSA. Trimming took 1 base from V and 4 from J, leaving 14 bases between them. The CDR3 is 15 residues long. The CDR3 sequence is CASSLGSQGGYEQYF. The CDR3 DNA is TGTGCCAGCAGCTTAGGATCACAGGGGGGGTACGAGCAGTACTTC.

V usage is TRBV9 and J usage is TRBJ2-1; TRBD1 aligns across 7 bases. Germline V gene data show CDR1 as SGDLS and CDR2 as YYNGEE. Trimming took 2 bases from V and 9 from J; bases not matched to a gene: 5. The CDR3 loop spans 13 amino acids. The CDR3 sequence is CASSVTGASEQFF. The CDR3 DNA is TGTGCCAGCAGCGTTACAGGGGCGAGTGAGCAGTTCTTC.

V gene TRBV3-1 (or the pseudogene TRBV3-2) combines with J gene TRBJ2-7; the D gene is possibly TRBD2 (6 bases). V lost 1 base and J lost 0, with 7 bases in between. The CDR3 is 14 amino acids. Germline lookup yields CDR1 LGHDT and CDR2 YNNKEL (reference sequence). CDR3 sequence (DNA): TGTGCCAGCAGCCAAGGGACTAACTCCTACGAGCAGTACTTC. It is translated as CASSQGTNSYEQYF.

The rearrangement uses TRBV7-9 and TRBJ2-2; 11 positions match TRBD2. From germline, CDR1 is SEHNR and CDR2 FQNEAQ (reference sequence). J was trimmed by 4 bases and V by 6 bases; bases with no gene match: 7. The length of the CDR3 is 16 residues. CDR3 sequence: CASRLASGGLTGELFF. The DNA of the CDR3 is TGTGCCAGCAGATTGGCTAGCGGGGGGCTCACCGGGGAGCTGTTTTTT.

V and J are TRBV19 and TRBJ1-5; D remains ambiguous. CDR3 length equals 12 residues. Trimming pared 8 bases from V and 5 bases from J, leaving 10 bases between. Germline-derived CDR1 and CDR2 are LNHDA and SQIVND (reference sequence). The CDR3 sequence is CASGEGDQPQHF. The DNA of the CDR3 is TGTGCCAGTGGGGAGGGTGATCAGCCCCAGCATTTT.

V and J are TRBV5-1 and TRBJ2-7; 13 bases align to TRBD2. V shed 3 bases, J shed 6 bases, and the junction held 3 bases outside the gene matches. The CDR3 runs 14 residues. From germline, CDR1 is SGHRS and CDR2 YFSETQ. In nucleotides, the CDR3 is TGCGCCAGCAGCTCGGGACTAGCGGGAACCGAGCAGTACTTC. Protein sequence: CASSSGLAGTEQYF.

The chain couples TRBV10-1 to TRBJ2-1; 11 bases match TRBD2. This CDR3 has 17 amino acids. Trimming removed 6 bases from V and 0 bases from J; junction bases left unmatched: 7. Germline V CDR1 and CDR2: WNHNN, SYGVQD (reference sequence). The CDR3 reads CASSRGLAGFSYNEQFF. The CDR3 coding sequence is TGCGCCAGCAGCCGCGGACTAGCGGGTTTCTCCTACAATGAGCAGTTCTTC.

The chain is built from TRBV5-1 and TRBJ2-5; TRBD1 aligns across 9 bases. V was pared by 3 bases and J by 4 bases, with 4 bases of the junction left unmatched. Germline values: CDR1 SGHRS, CDR2 YFSETQ. CDR3 size: 14 residues. The CDR3 sequence is CASSSGQGRETQYF. CDR3 nucleotide sequence: TGCGCCAGCAGCTCGGGACAGGGAAGAGAGACCCAGTACTTC.